The 30 T cell receptor beta chains below come from one sample, sequenced in a study of T-cell memory formation after mild COVID-19. TCRdb independently ran MiXCR on the 5' RACE reads; one entry per CDR3 protein. Among about 450,000 distinct CDR3 sequences listed, about a quarter were seen once. Source material: PBMCs or a T cell subset sorted from them (not recorded which). Source of these receptors: an adult woman who had mild COVID-19 (a few samples of this study predate the infection). Cell type and time point are not known.

This clonotype was seen a handful of times. The chain links TRBV2 to TRBJ2-5; D remains unclear. The germline V gene has CDR1 SNHLY and CDR2 FYNNEI. Between the trimmed V and J ends, which lost 7 bases and 5 bases, there was a span of 11 bases. CDR3 length: 12 amino acids. CDR3 region: CASMPVAETQYF. The CDR3 coding sequence is TGTGCCAGCATGCCGGTCGCGGAGACCCAGTACTTC.

This clonotype has only a few counts. The J gene is TRBJ2-2, the V gene TRBV30, with D unresolved. Germline V gene sequence: CDR1 GTSNPN, CDR2 SVGIG (reference sequence). The V gene lost 5 bases and the J gene lost 5 bases, with 6 bases spanning the gap. This CDR3 region has 11 residues. CDR3 nucleotide sequence: TGTGCCTGGGGATCGACCGGGGAGCTGTTTTTT. It codes for CAWGSTGELFF.

The chain has TRBV13 and TRBJ1-1, with TRBD1 identical over 9 bases. The CDR3 consists of 19 residues. Unmatched junction bases numbered 16, after V lost 5 bases and J lost 0 bases. Germline values: CDR1 PRHDT, CDR2 FYEKMQ (reference sequence). The CDR3 DNA sequence: TGTGCCAGCAGCCCGGCCCGGGACAGGGTAGAGACGATGAACACTGAAGCTTTCTTT. Residues: CASSPARDRVETMNTEAFF. Supplemented by reference TRBV13 and TRBJ1-1, the full variable domain reads AAGVIQSPRHLIKEKRETATLKCYPIPRHDTVYWYQQGPGQDPQFLISFYEKMQSDKGSIPDRFSAQQFSDYHSELNMSSLELGDSALYFCASSPARDRVETMNTEAFFGQGTRLTVV.

The genes are TRBV7-2 and TRBJ2-7; 7 bases fit TRBD1. CDR3 length: 14 residues. Trimming cost V 5 bases and J 1 base; bases outside gene matches: 5. CDR1 is SGHTA, CDR2 FQGNSA, per germline. This CDR3 reads CASSRDSGSYEQYF. The CDR3 DNA reads as TGTGCCAGCAGCCGGGACAGCGGATCCTACGAGCAGTACTTC.

V and J are TRBV5-1 and TRBJ2-4, with 7 bases matching TRBD1. Germline CDR1 SGHRS, CDR2 YFSETQ. The CDR3 consists of 14 residues. V gave up 1 base and J gave up 3 bases; unmatched junction bases: 1. CDR3 amino acids: CASSLTGDKNIQYF. For the CDR3, the DNA is TGCGCCAGCAGCTTGACAGGGGACAAAAACATTCAGTACTTC. Using reference TRBV5-1 and TRBJ2-4 for the parts outside the CDR3, the full variable domain is KAGVTQTPRYLIKTRGQQVTLSCSPISGHRSVSWYQQTPGQGLQFLFEYFSETQRNKGNFPGRFSGRQFSNSRSEMNVSTLELGDSALYLCASSLTGDKNIQYFGAGTRLSVL.

This chain links TRBV15 with TRBJ1-5, with TRBD1 as a possible D gene (5 bases). Germline V gene data show CDR1 as LNHNV and CDR2 as YYDKDF (reference sequence). V was shortened by 1 base and J by 1 base, with 14 bases between the two germline ends. This CDR3 is 17 amino acids long. CDR3 sequence: CATSRGARAESNQPQHF. In DNA, the CDR3 is TGTGCCACCAGCAGAGGGGCCAGGGCGGAGAGCAATCAGCCCCAGCATTTT.

This clonotype was seen only a few times. The chain carries TRBV11-3 and TRBJ2-3, with TRBD2 matching 9 bases. CDR3 length: 18 residues. The junction had 15 bases not matched to a gene; V was cut back by 5 bases and J by 3 bases. The germline V gene has CDR1 SGHNT and CDR2 YENEEA. The CDR3 DNA follows: TGTGCCAGCAGCACCCTGAGCGGCGGGAGGGGTAGGACAGATACGCAGTATTTT. It yields the protein CASSTLSGGRGRTDTQYF.

This clonotype was found a few times. The gene calls are TRBV19 and TRBJ1-1; possibly TRBD1 for D (6 bases). Between the trimmed V and J ends, which lost 4 bases and 5 bases, there was a span of 11 bases. Per germline, CDR1 LNHDA and CDR2 SQIVND (reference sequence). CDR3 size: 13 residues. This chain's CDR3 is CASSTPGATEAFF. CDR3 nucleotide sequence: TGTGCCAGTAGTACGCCGGGGGCTACTGAAGCTTTCTTT.

This clonotype showed up just a few times. The chain recombines TRBV7-9 with TRBJ2-7, with D possibly matching TRBD2 (6 bases). The CDR3 runs to 15 residues. V dropped 3 bases and J dropped 6 bases, with 18 bases sitting between them. The germline gives CDR1 SEHNR, CDR2 FQNEAQ (reference sequence). CDR3 sequence reads: CASSLGGTGFAEQYF. DNA for the CDR3: TGTGCCAGCAGCTTGGGCGGGACGGGATTCGCCGAGCAGTACTTC.

V and J are TRBV29-1 and TRBJ1-1; D is possibly TRBD1 (5 bases). V was pared by 1 base and J by 1 base, with 10 bases between. CDR1 is SQVTM, CDR2 ANQGSEA, per germline. This CDR3 contains 14 residues. Here the CDR3 reads CSVEVSGRNTEAFF. DNA for the CDR3: TGCAGCGTTGAAGTTTCAGGGCGGAACACTGAAGCTTTCTTT. Using reference TRBV29-1 and TRBJ1-1 for the parts outside the CDR3, the full variable domain is SAVISQKPSRDICQRGTSLTIQCQVDSQVTMMFWYRQQPGQSLTLIATANQGSEATYESGFVIDKFPISRPNLTFSTLTVSNMSPEDSSIYLCSVEVSGRNTEAFFGQGTRLTVV.

The chain has TRBV24-1 and TRBJ2-1; 8 bases are a match to TRBD1. This CDR3 is built from 17 residues. Germline V CDR1 and CDR2: KGHDR, SFDVKD. Trimming took 4 bases from V and 6 from J; bases not matched to a gene: 13. The CDR3 sequence: CATSDPDRDAAGNEQFF. The CDR3 DNA reads as TGTGCCACCAGTGACCCGGACAGGGACGCTGCCGGCAATGAGCAGTTCTTC.

This clonotype was found a few times. The chain is built from TRBV21-1 and TRBJ2-7; the table gives TRBD2 as D, unverified against the DNA. TRBV21-1 is noted as a pseudogene. The CDR3 is 17 amino acids. CDR3 in amino acids: CASSKAMRAGKPYEQYF. The CDR3 bases are TGTGCCAGCAGCAAAGCCATGAGGGCAGGGAAGCCCTACGAGCAGTACTTC.

This clonotype was picked up a small number of times. V usage is TRBV12-3 or TRBV12-4 and J usage is TRBJ2-1; tentatively, D is TRBD2 (5 bases). The germline V and J ends were trimmed by 7 bases and 0 bases, with 13 bases remaining between them. This CDR3 contains 15 residues. CDR3 nucleotides: TGTGCCAGCAATTACCAAGGGAGCTCCTACAATGAGCAGTTCTTC. As protein: CASNYQGSSYNEQFF.

The chain links TRBV3-1 to TRBJ2-2; D might be TRBD1 or TRBD2, each matching 5 bases. With 8 bases removed from V and 4 bases from J, the gap between germline ends came to 17 bases. CDR3 size: 15 residues. Germline CDR1 is LGHDT and CDR2 is YNNKEL (reference sequence). The CDR3: CASSEGPSFTGELFF. In DNA, the CDR3 is TGTGCCAGCTCTGAGGGGCCCAGTTTCACCGGGGAGCTGTTTTTT.

This clonotype was picked up many times. This chain connects TRBV6-4 to TRBJ2-3, with D perhaps matching TRBD1 (5 bases). Germline-derived CDR1 and CDR2 are MRHNA and SNTAGT. This CDR3 is built from 14 residues. The germline V and J ends were trimmed by 0 bases and 7 bases, with 11 bases remaining between them. Here the CDR3 reads CASSDSRQPNTQYF. In nucleotides, the CDR3 is TGTGCCAGCAGTGACTCGAGACAGCCGAATACGCAGTATTTT.

The chain joins TRBV6-2 or TRBV6-3 to TRBJ2-3; TRBD1 is a possible D gene (6 bases). The CDR3 runs 15 residues. V lost 6 bases and J lost 2, with 15 bases in between. Germline lookup yields CDR1 MNHEY and CDR2 SVGEGT. The DNA of the CDR3 is TGTGCCAGCAGGATACAACGGACAGCCACAGATACGCAGTATTTT. Protein: CASRIQRTATDTQYF.

This clonotype has just a few counts. The chain combines TRBV12-3 or TRBV12-4 with TRBJ2-5; 14 positions match TRBD2. V shed 4 bases and J 2 bases; nucleotides not matched to a gene: 0. The CDR3 extends over 15 amino acids. The CDR3 reads CASSWTSGRQETQYF. The CDR3 nucleotides read TGTGCCAGCAGTTGGACTAGCGGGAGGCAAGAGACCCAGTACTTC.

This clonotype was detected many times. V gene TRBV11-2 combines with J gene TRBJ2-1, with D uncertain. CDR1 is SGHAT and CDR2 is FQNNGV in the germline V gene. V lost 0 bases, J lost 0 bases, and 6 bases lay in between. The CDR3 is made up of 15 amino acids. As DNA, the CDR3 is TGTGCCAGCAGCTTAGACATGAGCTCCTACAATGAGCAGTTCTTC. It encodes CASSLDMSSYNEQFF.

This clonotype has a count of ten or more. This chain connects TRBV7-3 to TRBJ1-1; D remains ambiguous. Germline V gives CDR1 SGHTA, CDR2 FQGTGA. V lost 3 bases and J 1 base, leaving 6 bases between the germline ends. This CDR3 spans 13 amino acids. The CDR3 sequence is CASSFGENTEAFF. The CDR3 region has the DNA TGTGCCAGCAGCTTTGGTGAGAACACTGAAGCTTTCTTT.

This clonotype was seen a few times. This chain's CDR3 is CSARVAGTARNEQFF. CDR3 bases: TGCAGTGCTAGAGTAGCCGGGACAGCTCGCAATGAGCAGTTCTTC. The rearrangement links TRBV20-1 to TRBJ2-1, with 7 nucleotides matching TRBD1. The V segment lost 1 base and the J segment 6 bases; nucleotides outside the gene matches: 9. This CDR3 spans 15 amino acids. The germline V gene encodes CDR1 DFQATT and CDR2 SNEGSKA (reference sequence).

This clonotype was detected a few times. The chain joins TRBV10-3 to TRBJ2-1; 11 bases map to TRBD2. The trim removed 8 bases at V and 3 bases at J, leaving 3 bases unmatched. CDR1 ENHRY and CDR2 SYGVKD come from the germline V gene. This CDR3 is built from 14 residues. CDR3 sequence reads: CAIGTSGRYNEQFF. CDR3 in DNA: TGTGCCATCGGGACTAGCGGCCGCTACAATGAGCAGTTCTTC.

The sample holds a few counts of this clonotype. This rearrangement joins TRBV7-9 to TRBJ1-3, with D perhaps matching TRBD1 (5 bases). The germline V and J ends were trimmed by 3 bases and 0 bases, with 9 bases remaining between them. There are 15 residues in the CDR3. Germline lookup yields CDR1 SEHNR and CDR2 FQNEAQ (reference sequence). The CDR3 protein is CASSFEGHSGNTIYF. CDR3 in DNA: TGTGCCAGCAGCTTTGAGGGGCACTCTGGAAACACCATATATTTT.

The rearrangement links TRBV5-8 to TRBJ1-1; 11 nucleotides align to TRBD1. CDR1 is SGHTS, CDR2 YDEGEE, per germline. The CDR3 extends over 14 amino acids. V was pared by 3 bases and J by 4 bases, with 2 bases of the junction left unmatched. The CDR3 DNA follows: TGTGCCAGCAGCTCGGGACAGGGGGTCACTGAAGCTTTCTTT. Protein product: CASSSGQGVTEAFF.

The rearrangement links TRBV20-1 to TRBJ2-7; the D is unclear. Germline V gives CDR1 DFQATT, CDR2 SNEGSKA (reference sequence). This CDR3 is 13 amino acids long. V was clipped by 3 bases and J by 6 bases, with 15 bases between them. This CDR3 reads CSASGSIYGEQYF. CDR3 bases: TGCAGTGCTAGTGGTTCCATATATGGCGAGCAGTACTTC.

This chain uses TRBV24-1 with TRBJ2-1, with a tentative D call TRBD1 (6 bases). The CDR3 loop spans 12 amino acids. Germline CDR1 and CDR2: KGHDR and SFDVKD. V was shortened by 4 bases and J by 13 bases, with 13 bases between the two germline ends. The CDR3 coding sequence is TGTGCCACCAGTGAACTAGGACAGCAACAGTTCTTC. It translates to CATSELGQQQFF.

This chain uses TRBV28 with TRBJ2-5; tentatively, D is TRBD1 (6 bases). CDR1 is MDHEN, CDR2 SYDVKM, per germline. V lost 4 bases, J lost 4 bases, and 13 bases lay in between. There are 14 residues in the CDR3. The CDR3 DNA follows: TGTGCCAGCAGTTCGACAGGCCTACGAGAGACCCAGTACTTC. Protein sequence: CASSSTGLRETQYF.

This clonotype was recorded only once. The chain links TRBV20-1 to TRBJ1-1; D ambiguous. V was pared by 5 bases and J by 0 bases, with 13 bases between. The germline CDR1 and CDR2 sequences are DFQATT and SNEGSKA (reference sequence). The CDR3 has 14 residues. The DNA of the CDR3 is TGCAGTGCTCTGAGTGGGCAGTTGAACACTGAAGCTTTCTTT. It is translated as CSALSGQLNTEAFF.

The chain links TRBV7-9 to TRBJ2-7, with 7 bases identical to TRBD1. Germline assignment: CDR1 SEHNR and CDR2 FQNEAQ (reference sequence). The trim removed 2 bases at V and 3 bases at J, leaving 10 bases unmatched. This CDR3 comprises 16 residues. DNA for the CDR3: TGTGCCAGCAGCTTACCTACAGGGGAACGGAGCTACGAGCAGTACTTC. Amino acid sequence: CASSLPTGERSYEQYF.

V is TRBV12-3 or TRBV12-4 and J is TRBJ2-7; 9 bases match TRBD2. Trimming removed 8 bases from V and 7 bases from J; junction bases left unmatched: 12. The CDR3 extends over 14 amino acids. CDR3 amino acids: CASRRASGAGEQYF. In DNA, the CDR3 is TGTGCCAGCCGGCGGGCTAGCGGGGCGGGAGAGCAGTACTTC.

The chain joins TRBV2 to TRBJ2-5, with 7 bases that match TRBD1. Trimming cost V 6 bases and J 2 bases; bases outside gene matches: 0. Looked up from germline, CDR1 is SNHLY and CDR2 is FYNNEI. This CDR3 is built from 12 residues. In DNA form, the CDR3 reads TGTGCCAGCAGGACAGGGCAAGAGACCCAGTACTTC. Amino acids: CASRTGQETQYF. Based on the CDR3 plus reference TRBV2 and TRBJ2-5, the full variable domain is EPEVTQTPSHQVTQMGQEVILRCVPISNHLYFYWYRQILGQKVEFLVSFYNNEISEKSEIFDDQFSVERPDGSNFTLKIRSTKLEDSAMYFCASRTGQETQYFGPGTRLLVL.